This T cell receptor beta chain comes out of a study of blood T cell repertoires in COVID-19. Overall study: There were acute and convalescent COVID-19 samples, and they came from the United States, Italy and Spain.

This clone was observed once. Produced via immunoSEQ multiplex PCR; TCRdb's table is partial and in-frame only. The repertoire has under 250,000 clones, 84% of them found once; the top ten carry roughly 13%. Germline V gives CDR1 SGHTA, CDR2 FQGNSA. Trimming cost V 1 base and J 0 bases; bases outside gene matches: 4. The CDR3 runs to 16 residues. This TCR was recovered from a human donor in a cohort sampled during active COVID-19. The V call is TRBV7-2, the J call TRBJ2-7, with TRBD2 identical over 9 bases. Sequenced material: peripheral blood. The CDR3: CASSLVLAGSSYEQYF. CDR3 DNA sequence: TGTGCCAGCAGCTTAGTCCTAGCGGGGAGCTCCTACGAGCAGTACTTC.